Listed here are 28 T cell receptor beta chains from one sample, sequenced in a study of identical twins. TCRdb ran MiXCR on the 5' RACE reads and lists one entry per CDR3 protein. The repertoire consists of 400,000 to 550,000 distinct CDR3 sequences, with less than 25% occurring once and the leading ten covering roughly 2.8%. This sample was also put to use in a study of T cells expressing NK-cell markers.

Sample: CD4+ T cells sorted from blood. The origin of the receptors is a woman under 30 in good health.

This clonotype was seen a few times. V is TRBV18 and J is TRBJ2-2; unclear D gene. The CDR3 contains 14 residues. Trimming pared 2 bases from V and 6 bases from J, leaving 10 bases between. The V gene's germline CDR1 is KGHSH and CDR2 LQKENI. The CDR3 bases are TGTGCCAGCTCACCATTAATAGCATCCGGGGAGCTGTTTTTT. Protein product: CASSPLIASGELFF.

The CDR3 protein is CASSQVLVTYNEQFF. As DNA, the CDR3 is TGTGCCAGCAGCCAAGTGCTAGTAACCTACAATGAGCAGTTCTTC. The gene calls are TRBV3-1 and TRBJ2-1; D remains ambiguous. The V gene's germline CDR1 is LGHDT and CDR2 YNNKEL (reference sequence). The CDR3 runs 15 residues. The V end was cut by 1 base, the J end by 2 bases, with 9 bases between.

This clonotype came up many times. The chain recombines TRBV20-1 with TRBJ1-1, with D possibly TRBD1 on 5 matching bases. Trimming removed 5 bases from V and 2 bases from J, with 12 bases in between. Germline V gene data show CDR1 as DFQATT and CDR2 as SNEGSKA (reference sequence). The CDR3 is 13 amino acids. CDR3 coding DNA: TGCAGTGCTGGGGGAGGGGTAAACACTGAAGCTTTCTTT. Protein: CSAGGGVNTEAFF.

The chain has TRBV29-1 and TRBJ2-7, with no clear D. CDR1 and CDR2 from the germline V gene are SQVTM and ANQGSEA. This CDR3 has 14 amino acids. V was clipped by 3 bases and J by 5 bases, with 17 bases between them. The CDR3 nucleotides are TGCAGCGTTGATATCGGGTTAGGGCCTCACGAGCAGTACTTC. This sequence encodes CSVDIGLGPHEQYF.

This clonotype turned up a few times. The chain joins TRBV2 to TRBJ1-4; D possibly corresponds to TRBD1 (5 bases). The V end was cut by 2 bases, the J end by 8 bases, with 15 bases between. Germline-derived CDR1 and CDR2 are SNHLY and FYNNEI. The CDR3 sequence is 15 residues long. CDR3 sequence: CASSETGVRGEKLFF. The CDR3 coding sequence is TGTGCCAGCAGTGAAACAGGTGTAAGGGGAGAAAAACTGTTTTTT.

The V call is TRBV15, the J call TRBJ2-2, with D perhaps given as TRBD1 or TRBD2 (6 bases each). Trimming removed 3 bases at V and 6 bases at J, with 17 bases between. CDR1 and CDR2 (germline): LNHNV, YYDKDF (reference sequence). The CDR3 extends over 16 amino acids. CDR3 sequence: CATSRGLPRGAGELFF. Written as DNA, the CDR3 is TGTGCCACCAGCAGGGGACTCCCGAGGGGGGCCGGGGAGCTGTTTTTT.

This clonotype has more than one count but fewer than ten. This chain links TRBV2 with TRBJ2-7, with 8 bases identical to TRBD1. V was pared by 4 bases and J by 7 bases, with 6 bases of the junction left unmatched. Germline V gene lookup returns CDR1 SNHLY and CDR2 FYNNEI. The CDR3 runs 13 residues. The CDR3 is CASSGDRQREQYF. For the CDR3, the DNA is TGTGCCAGCAGTGGGGACAGGCAAAGGGAGCAGTACTTC.

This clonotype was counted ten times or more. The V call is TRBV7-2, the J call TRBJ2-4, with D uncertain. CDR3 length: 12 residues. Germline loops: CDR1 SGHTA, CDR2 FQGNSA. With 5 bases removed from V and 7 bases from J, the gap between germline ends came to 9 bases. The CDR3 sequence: CASSPSLNIQYF. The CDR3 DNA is TGTGCCAGCAGCCCCTCCCTGAACATTCAGTACTTC.

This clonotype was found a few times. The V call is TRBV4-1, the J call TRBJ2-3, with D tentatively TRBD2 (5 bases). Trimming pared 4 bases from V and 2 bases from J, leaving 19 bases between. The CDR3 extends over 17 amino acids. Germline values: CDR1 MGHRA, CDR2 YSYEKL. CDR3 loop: CASSPPRALRVTDTQYF. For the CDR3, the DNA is TGCGCCAGCAGCCCCCCAAGAGCATTGCGGGTCACAGATACGCAGTATTTT.

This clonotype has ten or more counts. The CDR3 DNA sequence: TGTGCCAGCAGTCAAGGACAGGGGATCCGGCCCCTCCACTTT. Residues: CASSQGQGIRPLHF. The chain is built from TRBV6-1 and TRBJ1-6; 9 nucleotides agree with TRBD1. Germline CDR1 is MNHNS and CDR2 is SASEGT. The CDR3 is made up of 14 amino acids. V gave up 5 bases and J gave up 13 bases; unmatched junction bases: 9.

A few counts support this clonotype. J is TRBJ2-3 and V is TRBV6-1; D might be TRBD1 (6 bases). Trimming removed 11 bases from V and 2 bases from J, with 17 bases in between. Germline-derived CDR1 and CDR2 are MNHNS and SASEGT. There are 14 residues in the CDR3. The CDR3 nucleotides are TGTGCCGCCCAAGGGGCAGGGGCCACAGATACGCAGTATTTT. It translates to CAAQGAGATDTQYF.

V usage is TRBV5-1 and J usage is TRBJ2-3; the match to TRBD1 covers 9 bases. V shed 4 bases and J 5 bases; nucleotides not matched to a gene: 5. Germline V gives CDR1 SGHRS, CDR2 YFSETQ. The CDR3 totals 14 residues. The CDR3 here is CASSPDRGIDTQYF. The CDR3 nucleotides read TGCGCCAGCAGCCCGGACAGGGGAATAGATACGCAGTATTTT. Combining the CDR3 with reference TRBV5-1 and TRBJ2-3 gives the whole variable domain KAGVTQTPRYLIKTRGQQVTLSCSPISGHRSVSWYQQTPGQGLQFLFEYFSETQRNKGNFPGRFSGRQFSNSRSEMNVSTLELGDSALYLCASSPDRGIDTQYFGPGTRLTVL.

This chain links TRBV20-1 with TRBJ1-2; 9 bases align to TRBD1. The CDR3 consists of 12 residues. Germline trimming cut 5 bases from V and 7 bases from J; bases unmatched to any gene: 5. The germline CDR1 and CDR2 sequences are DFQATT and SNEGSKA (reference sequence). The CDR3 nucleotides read TGCAGTGCTTGGGACAGGGTTGGTGGCTACACCTTC. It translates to CSAWDRVGGYTF.

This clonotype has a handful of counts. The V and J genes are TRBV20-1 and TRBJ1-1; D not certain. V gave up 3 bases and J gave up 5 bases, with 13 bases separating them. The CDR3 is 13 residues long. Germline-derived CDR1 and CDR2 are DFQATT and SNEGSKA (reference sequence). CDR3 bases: TGCAGTGCTAGGGTCAGATCGATAACTGAAGCTTTCTTT. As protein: CSARVRSITEAFF.

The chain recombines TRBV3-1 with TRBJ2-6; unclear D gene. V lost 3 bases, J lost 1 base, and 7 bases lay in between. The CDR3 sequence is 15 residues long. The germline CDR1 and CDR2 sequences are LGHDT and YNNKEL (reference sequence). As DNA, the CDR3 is TGTGCCAGCAGCCATAAGGTTTCTGGGGCCAACGTCCTGACTTTC. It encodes CASSHKVSGANVLTF.

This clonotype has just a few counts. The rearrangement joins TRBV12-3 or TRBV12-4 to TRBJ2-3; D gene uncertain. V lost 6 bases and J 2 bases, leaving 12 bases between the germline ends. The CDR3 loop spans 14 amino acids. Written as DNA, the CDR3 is TGTGCCAGCAGGGAAGGCCTATACACAGATACGCAGTATTTT. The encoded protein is CASREGLYTDTQYF.

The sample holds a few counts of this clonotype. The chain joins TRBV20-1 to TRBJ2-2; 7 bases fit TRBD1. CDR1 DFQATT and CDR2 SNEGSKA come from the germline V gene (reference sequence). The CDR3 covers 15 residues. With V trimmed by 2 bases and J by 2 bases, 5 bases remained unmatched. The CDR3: CSARSGTVNTGELFF. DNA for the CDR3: TGCAGTGCTAGATCCGGGACAGTCAACACCGGGGAGCTGTTTTTT.

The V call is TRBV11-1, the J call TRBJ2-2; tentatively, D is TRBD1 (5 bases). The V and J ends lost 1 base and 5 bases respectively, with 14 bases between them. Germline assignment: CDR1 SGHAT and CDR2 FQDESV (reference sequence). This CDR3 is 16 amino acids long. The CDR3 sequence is CASSLGRREVTGELFF. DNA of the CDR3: TGTGCCAGCAGCTTAGGTCGCAGGGAAGTAACCGGGGAGCTGTTTTTT.

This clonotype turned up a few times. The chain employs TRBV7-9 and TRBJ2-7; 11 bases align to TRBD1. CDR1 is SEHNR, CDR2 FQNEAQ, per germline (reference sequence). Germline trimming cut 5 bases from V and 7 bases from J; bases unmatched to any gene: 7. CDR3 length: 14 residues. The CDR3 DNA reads TGTGCCAGCAGCACCGGGACAGGGGGGGCAGAGCAGTACTTC. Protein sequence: CASSTGTGGAEQYF.

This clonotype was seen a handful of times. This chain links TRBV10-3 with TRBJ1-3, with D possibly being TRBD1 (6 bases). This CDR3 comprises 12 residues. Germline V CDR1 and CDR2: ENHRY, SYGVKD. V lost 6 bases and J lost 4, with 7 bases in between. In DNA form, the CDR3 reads TGTGCCATCAGACAGGGAGGAAACACCATATATTTT. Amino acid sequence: CAIRQGGNTIYF.

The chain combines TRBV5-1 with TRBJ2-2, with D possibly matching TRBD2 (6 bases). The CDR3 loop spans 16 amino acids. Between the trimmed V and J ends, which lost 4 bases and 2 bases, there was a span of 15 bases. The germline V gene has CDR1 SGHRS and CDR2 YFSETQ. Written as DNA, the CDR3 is TGCGCCAGCAGCCCCCGGGGGTCGGCAAACACCGGGGAGCTGTTTTTT. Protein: CASSPRGSANTGELFF.

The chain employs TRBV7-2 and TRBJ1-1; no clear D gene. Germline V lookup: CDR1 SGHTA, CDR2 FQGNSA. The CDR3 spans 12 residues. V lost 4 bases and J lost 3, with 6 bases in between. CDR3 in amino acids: CASSSAYTEAFF. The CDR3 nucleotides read TGTGCCAGCAGCTCCGCTTACACTGAAGCTTTCTTT.

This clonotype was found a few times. The CDR3 nucleotides read TGTGCCAGCAGTTTAGAGGCAGCCCCCTACGAGCAGTACTTC. Protein product: CASSLEAAPYEQYF. The gene calls are TRBV12-3 or TRBV12-4 and TRBJ2-7, with D uncertain. V lost 1 base to trimming and J lost 2 bases, with 9 bases between them. The CDR3 is 14 residues long.

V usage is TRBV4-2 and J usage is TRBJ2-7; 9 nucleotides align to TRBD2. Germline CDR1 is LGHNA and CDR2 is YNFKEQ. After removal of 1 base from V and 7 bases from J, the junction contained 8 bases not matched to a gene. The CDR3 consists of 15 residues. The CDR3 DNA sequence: TGTGCCAGCAGCCAAGGAGGCGCGGGAGGGGGGGAGCAGTACTTC. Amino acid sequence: CASSQGGAGGGEQYF.

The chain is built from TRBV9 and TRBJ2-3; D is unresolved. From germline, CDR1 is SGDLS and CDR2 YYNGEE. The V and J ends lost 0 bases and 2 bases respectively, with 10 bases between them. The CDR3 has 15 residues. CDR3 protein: CASSVVSRYTDTQYF. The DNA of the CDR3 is TGTGCCAGCAGCGTAGTTTCCAGATACACAGATACGCAGTATTTT. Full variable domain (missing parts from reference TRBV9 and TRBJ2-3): DSGVTQTPKHLITATGQRVTLRCSPRSGDLSVYWYQQSLDQGLQFLIQYYNGEERAKGNILERFSAQQFPDLHSELNLSSLELGDSALYFCASSVVSRYTDTQYFGPGTRLTVL.

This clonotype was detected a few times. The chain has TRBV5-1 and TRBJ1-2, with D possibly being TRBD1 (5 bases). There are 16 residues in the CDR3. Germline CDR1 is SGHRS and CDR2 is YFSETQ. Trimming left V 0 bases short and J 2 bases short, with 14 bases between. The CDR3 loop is CASSLEGAVENYGYTF. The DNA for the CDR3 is TGCGCCAGCAGCTTGGAAGGGGCGGTTGAAAACTATGGCTACACCTTC.

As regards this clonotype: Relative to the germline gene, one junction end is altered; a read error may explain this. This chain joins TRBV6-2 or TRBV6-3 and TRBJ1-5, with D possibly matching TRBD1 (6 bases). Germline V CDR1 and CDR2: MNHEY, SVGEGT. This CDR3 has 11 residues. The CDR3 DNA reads TGTGCCAGCAGTTTAGGACAGACGGTCAATTTT. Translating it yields CASSLGQTVNF.

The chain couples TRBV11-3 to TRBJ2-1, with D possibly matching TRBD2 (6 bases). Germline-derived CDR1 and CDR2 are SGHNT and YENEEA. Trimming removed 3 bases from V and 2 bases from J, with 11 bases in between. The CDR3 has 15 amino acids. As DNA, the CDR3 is TGTGCCAGCAGCTTCGGGGGTACTGCCTACAATGAGCAGTTCTTC. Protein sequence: CASSFGGTAYNEQFF.